One sample yielded the 7 T cell receptor beta chains listed below, sequenced in a study of cytomegalovirus exposure and HLA in healthy donors. 60 Vbeta and 13 Jbeta primers were used in PCR. TCRdb's table, derived via immunoSEQ multiplex PCR, lists solely in-frame clones and lacks some. This sample has about 130,000 clones; around 76% occur once, and the top ten carry over 10%. The material sequenced was PBMCs. The receptors shown here come from a woman aged 55-70 years in good health and CMV-seropositive.

The V call is TRBV10-3, the J call TRBJ1-6, with TRBD1 matching over 9 bases. CDR3 length: 14 residues. V lost 4 bases, J lost 5 bases, and 0 bases stayed unmatched. Germline CDR1 reads ENHRY; CDR2 reads SYGVKD. This CDR3 is CAISGTGDNSPLHF. The CDR3 DNA is TGTGCCATCAGTGGGACAGGGGATAATTCACCCCTCCACTTT.

The rearrangement uses TRBV7-2 and TRBJ2-1, with 10 bases matching TRBD1. This CDR3 has 15 amino acids. CDR1 and CDR2 from the germline V gene are SGHTA and FQGNSA. V dropped 1 base and J dropped 4; count of bases not matched to a gene: 1. This chain's CDR3 is CASSLGGQGYNEQFF. CDR3 DNA sequence: TGTGCCAGCAGCTTAGGGGGACAGGGGTACAATGAGCAGTTCTTC.

The rearrangement links TRBV7-2 to TRBJ2-5, with TRBD1 as a possible D gene (5 bases). Trimming pared 5 bases from V and 2 bases from J, leaving 9 bases between. The CDR3 loop spans 13 amino acids. The germline CDR1 and CDR2 sequences are SGHTA and FQGNSA. The CDR3 reads CASSPDRQETQYF. The DNA for the CDR3 is TGTGCCAGCAGCCCCGACAGACAAGAGACCCAGTACTTC.

The V gene is TRBV6-5, the J gene TRBJ1-1; D is uncertain. V shed 8 bases and J shed 1 base, with 8 bases lying between them. CDR1 and CDR2 (germline): MNHEY, SVGAGI. The CDR3 has 12 residues. The CDR3 protein is CASCEANTEAFF. The CDR3 nucleotides are TGTGCCAGCTGTGAAGCGAACACTGAAGCTTTCTTT.

V and J are TRBV7-2 and TRBJ2-2; tentative D call: TRBD2 (6 bases). Between the trimmed V and J ends, which lost 5 bases and 6 bases, there was a span of 25 bases. CDR1 is SGHTA, CDR2 FQGNSA, per germline. CDR3 length equals 18 residues. This CDR3 is CASSRPRGGDYSPGELFF. CDR3 nucleotide sequence: TGTGCCAGCAGCCGACCCCGAGGAGGGGATTATTCCCCCGGGGAGCTGTTTTTT.

The genes are TRBV9 and TRBJ2-3; D uncertain. This CDR3 is 13 amino acids long. Germline V lookup: CDR1 SGDLS, CDR2 YYNGEE. Deletions cut 3 bases from V and 6 bases from J, with 11 bases between. The CDR3 region has the DNA TGTGCCAGCAGCGCCAACCTAGAGGATACGCAGTATTTT. Amino acid sequence: CASSANLEDTQYF.

The chain carries TRBV6-6 and TRBJ2-1, with D perhaps matching TRBD2 (5 bases). CDR3 length: 15 amino acids. Trimming removed 0 bases at V and 4 bases at J, with 10 bases between. The germline CDR1 and CDR2 sequences are MNHNY and SVGAGI (reference sequence). The CDR3 loop is CASSYSRVFYNEQFF. CDR3 coding DNA: TGTGCCAGCAGTTACTCGCGGGTCTTTTACAATGAGCAGTTCTTC.